This TCR beta chain was obtained from a study of cytomegalovirus exposure and HLA in healthy donors (dated by TCRdb to about 2017). In terms of the full investigation: According to an earlier analysis of around 600 of the donors, about 190 million T cells yielded 90 million to 140 million unique TCR beta sequences and 250 to 350 Gb of sequence data. Among some 400 genotyped donors of the cohort, an average of about 240,000 unique TCR beta nucleotide sequences was sequenced per donor, of which about 18% were non-productive. The T cell repertoires of around 670 subjects were profiled by immunosequencing and related to cytomegalovirus serostatus. A later analysis re-examined previously published TCR beta repertoires from about 700 donors and added high-resolution HLA genotyping to investigate patterns of TCR occurrence. All discovery cohort repertoires had been generated on a single sequencing platform. In an earlier analysis of about 590 of the donors, high-throughput TCR beta sequencing was used to judge whether each TCR beta V gene segment behaved as functional or pseudogenic. To predict cytomegalovirus infection status, the study combined high-throughput TCR immunosequencing, statistical association of individual TCRs with disease status, and machine learning. Five DR-DQ haplotypes were treated as single units for association and clustering because of strong linkage in the cohort. A separate validation cohort of about 110 different subjects was used in addition to the 666-subject first cohort. The later analysis used no new phenotypic data to find candidate immune exposures, relying instead on TCR beta sequences and their occurrence across donors. Class I and class II HLA loci were covered by the typing at four-digit resolution. An early release that covered about 600 HLA-typed donors contained approximately 290 gigabases of sequencing data and 75 million to 100 million unique TCR sequences. Typing coverage differed by locus: A, B, C, DRB1 and DQB1 were typed in about 620-640 donors, DQA1 in 500 to 550, DPA1 in 600 to 610, and DPB1 in roughly 450. Among the roughly 410 genotyped donors, about 83% belonged to the genetic ancestry cluster associated with self-reported Caucasian donors. A later genetic analysis took genome-wide SNP genotypes for 398 of the 666 donors and used that subset as a discovery cohort. The study aimed to test whether signatures of past pathogen exposure could be identified by cataloging public T cell receptors. Donor age, sex, ethnicity and CMV serostatus were collected together with the repertoire data. The study at large found these results: This cohort had only TCR beta chains sequenced, and the lack of alpha or paired-chain data limited which features could be detected. Because HLA typing was missing for some donors at each locus, association tests included only the typed subset. A later analysis found that HLA-associated TCR beta chains were more clonally expanded and had lower generation probabilities than equally common non-associated chains. In a later genetic analysis, fewer N-insertions in productive TCRs were reported among donors in an Asian-associated ancestry cluster than the approximately 670-donor mean. In a later analysis, most CMV-associated TCR beta chains were found to appear HLA-restricted, with HLA associations seemingly driven largely by CMV exposure. A later analysis found that TCR association rates varied across HLA loci, with DRB1 alleles showing the most associated TCRs and HLA-C alleles the fewest. The study listed approximately 150 TCR beta chains as associated with cytomegalovirus. In vitro tests confirmed that a few of the cytomegalovirus-associated TCR beta chains recognize cytomegalovirus antigens. It was suggested by the authors that the approach could potentially be generalized to other disease states and immunological phenotypes. Most TCR sequences were seen in very few donors, while some public TCRs were found in many individuals. The sequencing pipeline was judged likely to have produced a cluster of highly shared sequence variants as a technical artifact. About 15 rarely observed V segments, including chromosome 9 orphons, were excluded from the earlier analysis of a few hundred of the donors because counts were too low. A later analysis associated about 18,000 TCR beta sequences with specific HLA alleles at a false discovery rate of 0.05. The classifier was reported to diagnose cytomegalovirus status with high specificity and sensitivity in both the original and validation cohorts. For the cohort, immune exposure information was limited to CMV serostatus. When HLA alleles, especially DR and DQ, strongly co-occurred, attributing TCR associations to individual alleles was difficult. According to a later analysis, parvovirus B19, influenza, CMV and Epstein-Barr virus appeared linked to several top co-occurrence clusters. Presence/absence analyses assumed roughly uniform sequencing depth across donors, an assumption that may not hold. Because the 87-base-pair reads could not distinguish some IMGT-functional V segments, including TRBV6-2 and TRBV6-3, those segments were excluded. Linkage disequilibrium might explain the correlated functional status among segregating V segments, but an unknown experimental factor could not be excluded. A further reported finding was that TCR beta sequences accurately predicted the HLA-A and HLA-B alleles for most subjects in the first cohort. A later genetic analysis associated a missense DCLRE1C variant with V-gene and J-gene trimming of TCR beta chains, and an independent cohort replicated the association. In an earlier analysis of some 550 of the donors, most TCR beta V segments were observed in productive rearrangements about 90% or about 30% of the time, broadly matching IMGT annotations.

Libraries were prepared through the immunoSEQ multiplex PCR assay. A mixture of 60 forward primers for TCR Vbeta segments and 13 reverse primers for TCR Jbeta segments was used in the multiplex PCR. A multiplex PCR assay on genomic DNA amplified the CDR3 region of rearranged TCR beta genes. The Illumina HiSeq System was used to sequence the amplified TCR beta libraries as 87-base-pair reads. The published analysis was carried out like this. A later analysis tallied 75 million to 85 million unique TCR beta chains across the 666 repertoires, and approximately 9.9 million of those chains were shared by two or more donors. To remove PCR and sequencing errors, raw reads were error-corrected and collapsed into unique sequences using a nearest-neighbor algorithm that merged closely related sequences. To assign V, D and J gene segments, CDR3 sequences were aligned to IMGT reference sequences. Each retained sequence needed at least a six-nucleotide match to both a V gene segment and a J gene segment. A rearrangement was called productive if the CDR3 had no stop codons and remained in frame with V and J, and every other rearrangement was called non-productive. Following IMGT convention, CDR3 was defined as the stretch from the second conserved V-encoded cysteine up to the conserved J-encoded phenylalanine. In an earlier analysis of more than 550 of the donors, sequences lacking an unambiguous match to a single V gene segment were excluded. In an earlier analysis of several hundred of the donors, V segments were called functional above 56.7% productive rearrangements and were called segregating when the between-donor standard deviation exceeded 5%. A statistical classification framework was built to diagnose cytomegalovirus status from the catalog of TCR beta chain sequences. A later analysis assigned V and J genes by comparing TCR nucleotide sequences with IMGT/GENE-DB human TR gene sequences. A later analysis assigned CDR3 sequences and most-parsimonious VDJ recombination scenarios with the TCRdist pipeline. In a later analysis, each TCR beta chain was defined by its CDR3 amino acid sequence together with its V-gene family, and reads without a unique V-gene family were excluded. In a later analysis, 450 to 600 highly shared, low-generation-probability nucleotide sequences were removed to address suspected cross-contamination and a sequencing artifact. In a later analysis, a clonal expansion index was calculated for each public chain from normalized within-repertoire ranks of inferred template counts. In a later analysis, generation probabilities were computed using a VDJ recombination model fitted to out-of-frame rearrangements, and the results were checked against IGoR. A later analysis scored TCR-TCR, TCR-HLA and TCR-CMV co-occurrence with hypergeometric tests, applying a repertoire-size bias correction to TCR pairs. A later analysis estimated false discovery rates by permuting HLA or CMV assignments 20 times. In a later analysis, co-occurring TCRs were grouped using DBSCAN, and TCRdist sequence similarity was added for clustering within HLA-allele-positive subsets. Repertoires with fewer than 30,000 or more than 120,000 public chains were left out of co-occurrence clustering, as were about five repertoires with anomalous nucleotide sharing. The clones in this table, taken by TCRdb from immuneACCESS, are in-frame only. Not every clone is retained; where verified, under half of the shortfall comes from an unresolved V gene, and the cause of the rest is unknown. For V, J and clone size, that table is used; D and trimming come from the DNA. A total of 180,000 or so clones appear in this sample, 55% to 75% of them only once. In total, the top ten clones hold less than 2.5% of the sample.

CDR1 and CDR2 were assigned from the germline V gene as SGHTA and FQGNSA. The V end gives up 6 bases and the J end 2 bases, leaving 5 bases in the junction not matched to a gene. Inclusive of the bounding cysteine and phenylalanine, the CDR3 is 14 residues long. CDR3 DNA is the only sequence kept; it has 42 bases, read in frame from the first base. The cohort comprised hundreds of healthy bone marrow donors. At the time of sampling, all cohort members were nominally healthy, though unrecorded immune exposures were likely present. CMV serostatus was positive for about 300 and negative for about 50% of the roughly 670 cohort members, and was not recorded for this donor. Every donor gave a peripheral blood sample, and the peripheral blood mononuclear cells from that sample were used for TCR beta sequencing. The Qiagen DNeasy Blood Extraction Kit was used to extract genomic DNA from the blood cell samples.

This clone appeared a few times. No cognate antigen has been identified for it. Base qualities are not at hand, and no much larger clone is one base apart. This chain joins TRBV7-2 to TRBJ2-3; TRBD1 matches 7 bases in the middle. Sequenced sample: PBMCs. The receptor's source is a human donor in good health. CDR3 sequence: CASRTGTDTDTQYF. The nucleotide sequence reads TGTGCCAGCAGGACCGGGACAGACACAGATACGCAGTATTTT.